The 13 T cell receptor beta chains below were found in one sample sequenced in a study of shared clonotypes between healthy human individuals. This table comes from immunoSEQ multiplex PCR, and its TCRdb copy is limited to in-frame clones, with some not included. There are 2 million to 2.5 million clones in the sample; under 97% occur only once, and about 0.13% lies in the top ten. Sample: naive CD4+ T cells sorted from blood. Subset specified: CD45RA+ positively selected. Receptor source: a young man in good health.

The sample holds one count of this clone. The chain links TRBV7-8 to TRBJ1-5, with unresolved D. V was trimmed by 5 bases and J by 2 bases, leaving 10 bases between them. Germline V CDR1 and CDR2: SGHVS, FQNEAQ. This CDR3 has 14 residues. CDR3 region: CASSLSDGNQPQHF. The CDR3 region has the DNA TGTGCCAGCAGCCTTTCAGACGGCAATCAGCCCCAGCATTTT. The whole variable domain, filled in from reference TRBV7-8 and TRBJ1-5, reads GAGVSQSPRYKVAKRGQDVALRCDPISGHVSLFWYQQALGQGPEFLTYFQNEAQLDKSGLPSDRFFAERPEGSVSTLKIQRTQQEDSAVYLCASSLSDGNQPQHFGDGTRLSIL.

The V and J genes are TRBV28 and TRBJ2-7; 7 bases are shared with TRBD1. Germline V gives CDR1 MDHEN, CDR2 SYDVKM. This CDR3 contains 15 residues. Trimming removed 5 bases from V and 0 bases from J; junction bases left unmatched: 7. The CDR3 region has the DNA TGTGCCAGCAGTCCGCCCCGGGACAGCTCCTACGAGCAGTACTTC. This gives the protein CASSPPRDSSYEQYF.

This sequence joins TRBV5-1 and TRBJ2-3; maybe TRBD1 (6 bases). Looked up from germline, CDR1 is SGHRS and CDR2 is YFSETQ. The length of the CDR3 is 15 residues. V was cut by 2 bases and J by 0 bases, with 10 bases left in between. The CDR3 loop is CASSFDRISTDTQYF. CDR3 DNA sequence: TGCGCCAGCAGCTTCGACAGGATTAGCACAGATACGCAGTATTTT.

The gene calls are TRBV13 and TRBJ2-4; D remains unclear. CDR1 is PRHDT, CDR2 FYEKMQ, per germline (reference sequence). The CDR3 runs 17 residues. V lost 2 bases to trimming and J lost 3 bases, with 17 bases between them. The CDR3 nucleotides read TGTGCCAGCAGCTTAAGTCCAGGAAACGGTGGCAAAAACATTCAGTACTTC. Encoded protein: CASSLSPGNGGKNIQYF.

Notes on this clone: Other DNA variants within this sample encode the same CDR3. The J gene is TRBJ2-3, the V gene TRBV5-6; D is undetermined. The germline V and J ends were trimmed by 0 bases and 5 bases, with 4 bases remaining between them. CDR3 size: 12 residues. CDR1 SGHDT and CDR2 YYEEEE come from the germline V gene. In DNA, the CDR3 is TGTGCCAGCAGCTTGGGGGGAGATACGCAGTATTTT. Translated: CASSLGGDTQYF.

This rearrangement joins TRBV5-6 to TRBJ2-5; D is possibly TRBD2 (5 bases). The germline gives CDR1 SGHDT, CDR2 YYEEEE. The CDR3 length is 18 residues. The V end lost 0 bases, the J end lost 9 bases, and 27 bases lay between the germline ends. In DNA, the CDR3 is TGTGCCAGCAGCTTGGAAAGCGTTAAGATGAGAGGGTCCGCGGCCCAGTACTTC. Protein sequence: CASSLESVKMRGSAAQYF.

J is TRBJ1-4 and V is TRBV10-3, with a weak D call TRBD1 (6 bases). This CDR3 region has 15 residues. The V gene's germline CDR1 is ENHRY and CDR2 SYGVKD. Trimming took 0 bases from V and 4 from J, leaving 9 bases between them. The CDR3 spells CAISESEGVNEKLFF. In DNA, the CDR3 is TGTGCCATCAGTGAGTCTGAGGGGGTTAATGAAAAACTGTTTTTT.

The CDR3: CASSSSLRGPYEQYF. CDR3 bases: TGTGCCAGCAGCTCCTCACTTCGGGGCCCCTACGAGCAGTACTTC. The chain links TRBV7-2 to TRBJ2-7; D might be TRBD1 or TRBD2, each matching 5 bases. This CDR3 is built from 15 residues. Trimming left V 4 bases short and J 2 bases short, with 15 bases between. CDR1 is SGHTA, CDR2 FQGNSA, per germline.

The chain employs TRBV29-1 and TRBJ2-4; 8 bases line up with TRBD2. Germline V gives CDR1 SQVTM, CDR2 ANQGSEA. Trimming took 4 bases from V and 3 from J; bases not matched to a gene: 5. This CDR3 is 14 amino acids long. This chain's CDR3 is CSVGSGGIKNIQYF. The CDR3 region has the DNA TGCAGCGTTGGGAGCGGGGGTATCAAAAACATTCAGTACTTC.

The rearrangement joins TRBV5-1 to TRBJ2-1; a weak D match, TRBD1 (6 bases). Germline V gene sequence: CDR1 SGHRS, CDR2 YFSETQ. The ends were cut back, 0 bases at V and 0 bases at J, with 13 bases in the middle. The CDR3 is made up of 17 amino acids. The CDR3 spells CASSLAEQGLSYNEQFF. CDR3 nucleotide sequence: TGCGCCAGCAGCTTGGCAGAGCAGGGGCTCTCCTACAATGAGCAGTTCTTC.

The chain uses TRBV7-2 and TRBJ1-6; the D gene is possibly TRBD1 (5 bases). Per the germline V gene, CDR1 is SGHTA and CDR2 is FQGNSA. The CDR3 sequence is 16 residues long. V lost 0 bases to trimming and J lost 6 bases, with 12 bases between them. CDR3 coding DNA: TGTGCCAGCAGCTTAGCCCCTGGGGGAGCTAATTCACCCCTCCACTTT. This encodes CASSLAPGGANSPLHF. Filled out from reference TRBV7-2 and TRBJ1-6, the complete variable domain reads GAGVSQSPSNKVTEKGKDVELRCDPISGHTALYWYRQSLGQGLEFLIYFQGNSAPDKSGLPSDRFSAERTGGSVSTLTIQRTQQEDSAVYLCASSLAPGGANSPLHFGNGTRLTVT.

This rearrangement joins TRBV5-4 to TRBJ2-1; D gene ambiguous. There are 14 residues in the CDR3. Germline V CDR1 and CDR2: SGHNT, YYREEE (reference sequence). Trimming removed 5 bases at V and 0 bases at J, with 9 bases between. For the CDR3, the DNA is TGTGCCAGCAGTGTGGATAGCTCCTACAATGAGCAGTTCTTC. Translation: CASSVDSSYNEQFF.

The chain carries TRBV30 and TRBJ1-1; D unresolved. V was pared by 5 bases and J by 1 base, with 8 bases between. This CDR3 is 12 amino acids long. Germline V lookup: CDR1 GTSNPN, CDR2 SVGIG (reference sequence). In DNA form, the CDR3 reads TGTGCCTGGGCTACAACGAACACTGAAGCTTTCTTT. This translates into CAWATTNTEAFF.